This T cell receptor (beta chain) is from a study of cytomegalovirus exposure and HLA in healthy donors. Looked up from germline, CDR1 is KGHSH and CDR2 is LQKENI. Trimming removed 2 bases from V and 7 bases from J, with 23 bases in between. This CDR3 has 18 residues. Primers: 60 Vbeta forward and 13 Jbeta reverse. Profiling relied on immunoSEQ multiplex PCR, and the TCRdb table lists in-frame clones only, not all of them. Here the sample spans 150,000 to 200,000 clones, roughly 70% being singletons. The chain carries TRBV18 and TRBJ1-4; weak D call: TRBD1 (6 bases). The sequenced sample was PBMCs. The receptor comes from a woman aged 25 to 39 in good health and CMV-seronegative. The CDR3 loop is CASSPNAGARVSGEKLFF. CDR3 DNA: TGTGCCAGCTCACCAAATGCAGGGGCGCGGGTATCGGGTGAAAAACTGTTTTTT.